The present entry profiles one T cell receptor beta chain with its context. Its specificity is not known. These data come from a study of T cells after yellow fever vaccination. Overall study results and limits: Subsequent booster samples again held most clones from primary vaccination (96% CD4, just under 90% CD8).

TCRdb itself ran the 5' RACE reads through MiXCR, one entry per CDR3 protein. The sample consists of a few hundred thousand distinct CDR3 sequences, around 8.1% of them appearing once. The V end lost 4 bases, the J end lost 6 bases, and 3 bases lay between the germline ends. Germline V gene data show CDR1 as MDHEN and CDR2 as SYDVKM. There are 11 residues in the CDR3. The chain links TRBV28 to TRBJ2-2; unclear D gene. This TCR was recovered from a man younger than 35 who received the YFV17D yellow fever vaccine. The sample consisted of PBMCs, taken approximately 47 days after the first yellow fever vaccination. CDR3 coding DNA: TGTGCCAGCAGTTCCCCCGGGGAGCTGTTTTTT. It yields the protein CASSSPGELFF.